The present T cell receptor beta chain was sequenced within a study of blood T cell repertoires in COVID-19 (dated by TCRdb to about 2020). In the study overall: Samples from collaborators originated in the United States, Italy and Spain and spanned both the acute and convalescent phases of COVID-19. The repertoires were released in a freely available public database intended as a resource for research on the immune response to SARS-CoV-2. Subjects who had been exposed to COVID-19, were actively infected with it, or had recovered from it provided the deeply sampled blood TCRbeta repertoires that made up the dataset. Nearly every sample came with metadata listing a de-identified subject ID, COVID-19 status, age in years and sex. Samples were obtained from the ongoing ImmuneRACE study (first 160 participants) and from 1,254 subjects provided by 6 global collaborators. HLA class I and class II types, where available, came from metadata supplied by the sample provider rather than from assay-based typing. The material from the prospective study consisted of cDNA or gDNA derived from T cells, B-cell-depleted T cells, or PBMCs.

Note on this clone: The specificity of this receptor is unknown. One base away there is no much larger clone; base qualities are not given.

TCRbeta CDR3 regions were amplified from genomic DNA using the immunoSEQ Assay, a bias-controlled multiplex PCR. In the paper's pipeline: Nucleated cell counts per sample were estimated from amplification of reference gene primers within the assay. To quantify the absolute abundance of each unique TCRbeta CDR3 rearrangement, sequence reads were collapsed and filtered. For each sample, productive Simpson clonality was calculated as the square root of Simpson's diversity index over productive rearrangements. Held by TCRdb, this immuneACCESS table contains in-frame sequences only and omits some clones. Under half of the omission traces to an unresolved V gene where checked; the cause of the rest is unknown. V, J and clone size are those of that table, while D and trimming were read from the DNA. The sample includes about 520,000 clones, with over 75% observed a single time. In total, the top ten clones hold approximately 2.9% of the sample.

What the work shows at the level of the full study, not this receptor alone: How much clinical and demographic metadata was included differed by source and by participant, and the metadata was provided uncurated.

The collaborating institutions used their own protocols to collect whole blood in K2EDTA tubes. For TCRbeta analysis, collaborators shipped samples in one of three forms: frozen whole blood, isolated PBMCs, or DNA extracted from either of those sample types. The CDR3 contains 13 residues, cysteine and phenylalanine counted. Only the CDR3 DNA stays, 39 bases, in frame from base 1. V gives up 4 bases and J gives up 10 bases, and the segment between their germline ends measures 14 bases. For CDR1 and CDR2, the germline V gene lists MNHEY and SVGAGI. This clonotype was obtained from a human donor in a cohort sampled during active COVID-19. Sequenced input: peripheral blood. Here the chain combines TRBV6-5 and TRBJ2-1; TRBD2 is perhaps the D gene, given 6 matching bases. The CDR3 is CASSFTWGREQFF. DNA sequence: TGTGCCAGCAGTTTTACGTGGGGGAGGGAGCAGTTCTTC.